This T cell receptor beta chain was sequenced during a study of response to subunit inactivated influenza vaccine. TCRdb passed the RT-PCR reads through MiXCR, listing each CDR3 protein once. This sample has about 300,000 distinct CDR3 sequences; 20% to 25% occur once, and the top ten carry roughly 10%. This CDR3 is 11 amino acids long. CDR1 is MDHEN, CDR2 SYDVKM, per germline. Trimming took off 4 bases at V and 11 bases at J, with 8 bases between the two ends. The chain employs TRBV28 and TRBJ1-4, with no clear D. The TCR comes from a man between 45 and 75 years old who received an inactivated influenza vaccine. The input for sequencing was PBMCs from blood, taken less than 22 months after vaccination. CDR3 loop: CASSSSRKLFF. CDR3 bases: TGTGCCAGCAGTTCTAGTAGGAAACTGTTTTTT.